Ten or more counts support the clone carrying this T cell receptor (beta chain). These data belong to a study of neurological immune-mediated disorders. TCRdb passed the 5' RACE reads through MiXCR, listing each CDR3 protein once. The profile shows approximately 65,000 distinct CDR3 sequences, about 5% of them singletons. The CDR3 runs to 14 residues. CDR1 SGHNT and CDR2 YENEEA come from the germline V gene. V gave up 3 bases and J gave up 1 base; unmatched junction bases: 2. This receptor was obtained from a human donor with multiple sclerosis. The donor label of this sample is uncertain. The source material was PBMCs. The chain carries TRBV11-3 and TRBJ1-1; 7 positions match TRBD1. CDR3 sequence (DNA): TGTGCCAGCAGCTTGACAGGGCGGAACACTGAAGCTTTCTTT. Translation: CASSLTGRNTEAFF.